The 20 T cell receptor beta chains given below trace back to one sample, sequenced in a study of Graves' ophthalmopathy and Graves' hyperthyroidism. As the template, RNA transcripts were used to amplify TCR beta CDR3 regions. The first round was an RT-PCR with HTBI primers, and the second round was a multiplex PCR. TCRdb reanalysed the multiplex PCR reads using MiXCR and keeps one entry per CDR3 protein. The top ten clones hold about 12% of a sample with fewer than 350,000 distinct CDR3 sequences, 17% of them seen once. The specimen sequenced was peripheral blood. These receptors all come from an adult man with Graves' ophthalmopathy.

This chain links TRBV24-1 with TRBJ2-7; 11 bases align to TRBD2. The CDR3 extends over 14 amino acids. CDR1 is KGHDR and CDR2 is SFDVKD in the germline V gene. J gave up 12 bases and V 0 bases, and 6 bases lay outside the gene matches. CDR3 sequence reads: CATSDLGASGRMYF. CDR3 bases: TGTGCCACCAGTGATTTGGGCGCTAGCGGGAGGATGTACTTC.

At least ten counts were recorded for this clonotype. The rearrangement joins TRBV28 to TRBJ2-5; 10 bases map to TRBD1. Losses at the gene ends were 5 bases for V and 4 bases for J; bases not matched to a gene: 7. Germline loops: CDR1 MDHEN, CDR2 SYDVKM. CDR3 length equals 15 residues. CDR3 nucleotide sequence: TGTGCCAGCAGTCCCAGGGACAGGGGAGGAGAGACCCAGTACTTC. Residues: CASSPRDRGGETQYF.

This clonotype appeared many times. The chain combines TRBV11-2 with TRBJ2-6; 7 nucleotides line up with TRBD1. Trimming at V came to 7 bases and at J to 2 bases, leaving 8 bases not matched to a gene. The CDR3 covers 16 residues. Germline-derived CDR1 and CDR2 are SGHAT and FQNNGV. CDR3 residues: CASNIDRVAGANVLTF. The CDR3 region has the DNA TGTGCCAGCAACATCGACAGGGTTGCTGGGGCCAACGTCCTGACTTTC.

This clonotype occurred many times. The chain has TRBV6-2 or TRBV6-3 and TRBJ2-2; 10 nucleotides line up with TRBD2. Germline CDR1 reads MNHEY; CDR2 reads SVGEGT. V lost 2 bases, J lost 10 bases, and 16 bases stayed unmatched. This CDR3 is 18 amino acids long. CDR3 region: CASSYPTRTSGITPELFF. DNA of the CDR3: TGTGCCAGCAGTTACCCCACCCGGACTAGCGGAATCACCCCGGAGCTGTTTTTT.

This clonotype was observed many times. J is TRBJ2-7 and V is TRBV20-1; 13 positions match TRBD2. The CDR3 spans 15 residues. CDR1 and CDR2 from the germline V gene are DFQATT and SNEGSKA (reference sequence). V lost 3 bases and J lost 4; bases outside the gene matches: 6. The CDR3 sequence is CSARPGLAGTYEQYF. The CDR3 DNA follows: TGCAGTGCTAGGCCGGGACTAGCGGGAACGTACGAGCAGTACTTC.

This clonotype was seen more than once but under ten times. This chain joins TRBV20-1 and TRBJ1-5; D not certain. This CDR3 region has 16 residues. Germline CDR1 reads DFQATT; CDR2 reads SNEGSKA (reference sequence). Trimming removed 1 base from V and 1 base from J, with 14 bases in between. The CDR3, as DNA: TGCAGTGCTAGAGGTTCCGGGTTATCCAGCAATCAGCCCCAGCATTTT. Protein: CSARGSGLSSNQPQHF.

This clonotype was recorded at least ten times. The CDR3 here is CASSSARGVDTEAFF. DNA for the CDR3: TGCGCCAGCAGCTCCGCGCGGGGGGTAGACACTGAAGCTTTCTTT. The rearrangement joins TRBV5-1 to TRBJ1-1; maybe TRBD1 (5 bases). CDR1 and CDR2 (germline): SGHRS, YFSETQ. V dropped 3 bases and J dropped 3 bases, with 15 bases sitting between them. The CDR3 is made up of 15 amino acids.

At least ten counts were recorded for this clonotype. This chain connects TRBV7-9 to TRBJ1-2, with TRBD1 identical over 7 bases. This CDR3 contains 15 residues. The germline V gene encodes CDR1 SEHNR and CDR2 FQNEAQ (reference sequence). After removal of 1 base from V and 8 bases from J, the junction contained 10 bases not matched to a gene. The CDR3 DNA is TGTGCCAGCAGCTTAGAACCCGACAGGGTAGGAGGCTACACCTTC. Its protein product is CASSLEPDRVGGYTF.

This clonotype has a count of ten or more. The V and J genes are TRBV19 and TRBJ1-5, with TRBD1 identical over 7 bases. Germline assignment: CDR1 LNHDA and CDR2 SQIVND (reference sequence). The CDR3 covers 15 residues. The ends lost 6 bases at V and 4 bases at J; junction bases unmatched: 9. CDR3 amino acids: CASREGTVRNQPQHF. The CDR3 DNA follows: TGTGCCAGTAGGGAAGGGACAGTTAGGAATCAGCCCCAGCATTTT.

The sample holds many counts of this clonotype. The chain has TRBV30 and TRBJ2-7; TRBD2 might be the D (5 bases). CDR3 length: 13 residues. The germline gives CDR1 GTSNPN, CDR2 SVGIG (reference sequence). Trimming removed 0 bases at V and 6 bases at J, with 12 bases between. The CDR3, as DNA: TGTGCCTGGAGTGTATCCGCGGACTCCGAGCAGTACTTC. Translated, it gives CAWSVSADSEQYF.

This clonotype was observed at least ten times. In nucleotides, the CDR3 is TGCAGTGCTACGCCAAACACGCTCGGGGGGACTGAAGCTTTCTTT. This encodes CSATPNTLGGTEAFF. V usage is TRBV20-1 and J usage is TRBJ1-1, with D perhaps matching TRBD1 (5 bases). This CDR3 has 15 residues. Germline CDR1 is DFQATT and CDR2 is SNEGSKA (reference sequence). Trimming removed 4 bases at V and 5 bases at J, with 20 bases between.

This clonotype was observed many times. The gene calls are TRBV20-1 and TRBJ1-5; perhaps TRBD1 as D (6 bases). Germline V CDR1 and CDR2: DFQATT, SNEGSKA (reference sequence). V lost 5 bases to trimming and J lost 10 bases, with 12 bases between them. The CDR3 is made up of 11 amino acids. The CDR3 region has the DNA TGCAGTGCTGTACAGGGAGGACCCCAGCATTTT. It is translated as CSAVQGGPQHF.

This clonotype was seen repeatedly, ten times or more. Being one base from a much bigger clone, this may be a read error. The CDR3 loop is CANSNPRVYGYTF. CDR3 nucleotides: TGTGCCAACAGTAACCCCAGGGTTTATGGCTACACCTTC. V gene TRBV28 combines with J gene TRBJ1-2, with D possibly TRBD1 on 5 matching bases. CDR3 length: 13 amino acids. CDR1 and CDR2 from the germline V gene are MDHEN and SYDVKM.

This clonotype was detected ten times or more. This chain connects TRBV20-1 to TRBJ2-5; TRBD2 matches at 9 bases. J was trimmed by 2 bases and V by 5 bases; bases with no gene match: 15. The CDR3 is 17 amino acids. Germline lookup yields CDR1 DFQATT and CDR2 SNEGSKA (reference sequence). The CDR3 nucleotides read TGCAGTGCTCCACCCCACGGTAGCGGGAGTGGACAAGAGACCCAGTACTTC. Encoded protein: CSAPPHGSGSGQETQYF.

This clonotype appeared many times. The V gene is TRBV6-1, the J gene TRBJ2-7, with D hard to call. The CDR3 runs to 13 residues. V was shortened by 4 bases and J by 0 bases, with 7 bases between the two germline ends. Per the germline V gene, CDR1 is MNHNS and CDR2 is SASEGT. The CDR3 loop reads CASSVEHSYEQYF. The CDR3 nucleotides are TGTGCCAGCAGTGTGGAACACTCCTACGAGCAGTACTTC.

This clonotype was counted at least ten times. The chain combines TRBV6-1 with TRBJ2-4; D is possibly TRBD2 (7 bases). V was shortened by 4 bases and J by 3 bases, with 13 bases between the two germline ends. Germline V gives CDR1 MNHNS, CDR2 SASEGT. The CDR3 spans 15 residues. CDR3 nucleotides: TGTGCCAGCAGTGTTGGGGGGGCGGACAAAAACATTCAGTACTTC. Its protein product is CASSVGGADKNIQYF.

This clonotype was detected ten times or more. The chain carries TRBV5-1 and TRBJ1-3; TRBD1 is a possible D gene (6 bases). The CDR3 length is 17 residues. Trimming removed 0 bases from V and 0 bases from J, with 13 bases in between. In germline, CDR1 is SGHRS, CDR2 YFSETQ. The DNA for the CDR3 is TGCGCCAGCAGCTTGGAGGGGACACCAAGCTCTGGAAACACCATATATTTT. As protein: CASSLEGTPSSGNTIYF. The full variable domain, with the rest looked up from reference TRBV5-1 and TRBJ1-3, is KAGVTQTPRYLIKTRGQQVTLSCSPISGHRSVSWYQQTPGQGLQFLFEYFSETQRNKGNFPGRFSGRQFSNSRSEMNVSTLELGDSALYLCASSLEGTPSSGNTIYFGEGSWLTVV.

This clonotype has at least ten counts. The CDR3 is CASGKTGYDSPLHF. CDR3 nucleotide sequence: TGCGCCAGCGGGAAGACAGGGTACGATTCACCCCTCCACTTT. The V and J genes are TRBV5-1 and TRBJ1-6; 7 nucleotides line up with TRBD1. Germline CDR1 is SGHRS and CDR2 is YFSETQ. The CDR3 runs to 14 residues. The ends lost 7 bases at V and 8 bases at J; junction bases unmatched: 9.

In regard to this clonotype: A clone one base away is much larger, so this may be a read error. V usage is TRBV20-1 and J usage is TRBJ2-2, with TRBD2 identical over 11 bases. The CDR3 is 16 amino acids. Looked up from germline, CDR1 is DFQATT and CDR2 is SNEGSKA (reference sequence). V was clipped by 1 base and J by 6 bases; unmatched bases: 7. CDR3 sequence: CSARASGRRASGELFF. The CDR3 nucleotides are TGCAGTGCTAGAGCTAGCGGGAGGCGCGCGTCCGGGGAGCTGTTTTTT.

This clonotype has at least ten counts. The rearrangement uses TRBV7-2 and TRBJ2-5; possible D gene TRBD1, 5 bases. The CDR3 totals 16 residues. CDR1 and CDR2 from the germline V gene are SGHTA and FQGNSA. V lost 5 bases and J lost 1, with 17 bases in between. CDR3 residues: CASSLEQGRIQETQYF. The CDR3 region has the DNA TGTGCCAGCAGCCTGGAGCAGGGTAGGATCCAAGAGACCCAGTACTTC.